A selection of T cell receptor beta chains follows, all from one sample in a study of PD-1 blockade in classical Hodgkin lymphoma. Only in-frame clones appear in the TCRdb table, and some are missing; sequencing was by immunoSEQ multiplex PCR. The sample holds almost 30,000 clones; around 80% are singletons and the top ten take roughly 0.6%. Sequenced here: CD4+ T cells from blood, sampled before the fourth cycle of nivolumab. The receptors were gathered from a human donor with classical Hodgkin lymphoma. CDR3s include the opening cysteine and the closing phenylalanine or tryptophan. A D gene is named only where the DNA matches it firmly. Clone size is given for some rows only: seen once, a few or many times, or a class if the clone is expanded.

TGTGCCAGCACCGAAGGCGGGGTCGAGGGAAACATTCAGTACTTC	CASTEGGVEGNIQYF	-	TRBV6-5	TRBJ2-4	once
TGCGCCAGCAGCCTGGGACGGCTTAATGAAAAACTGTTTTTT	CASSLGRLNEKLFF	-	TRBV5-1	TRBJ1-4	-
TGTGCCAGCAGGCTTGGGTTGGGTGGCAGGCACAATGAGCAGTTCTTC	CASRLGLGGRHNEQFF	-	TRBV11-2	TRBJ2-1	-
TGTGCCAGCAGTCCTAGGGACAGAGTCTACAATGAGCAGTTCTTC	CASSPRDRVYNEQFF	TRBD1	TRBV28	TRBJ2-1	-
TGTGCCAGCATTTCAAACAGGGGAAGAGGCCAAGAGACCCAGTACTTC	CASISNRGRGQETQYF	TRBD1	TRBV6-6	TRBJ2-5	-
TGCGCCAGCACCTCCCTACCTAGCGGGGTGGAGACCCAGTACTTC	CASTSLPSGVETQYF	TRBD2	TRBV5-1	TRBJ2-5	-
TGTGCCAGCAGCGCTCCCCGGACTGGGGCCAACGTCCTGACTTTC	CASSAPRTGANVLTF	-	TRBV11-2	TRBJ2-6	-
TGTGCCAGCAGTGAAGCGGGGGGCAGGCCCTTCTCGTCTGGGGCCAACGTCCTGACTTTC	CASSEAGGRPFSSGANVLTF	-	TRBV2	TRBJ2-6	-
TGTGCCAGCAGCTTAAGGCAGGGAGGAACTGAAGCTTTCTTT	CASSLRQGGTEAFF	-	TRBV11-2	TRBJ1-1	-
TGCAGTGGAGGGAGGGGCGGTGGCTACACCTTC	CSGGRGGGYTF	-	TRBV20-1	TRBJ1-2	-
TGCGCCAGCAGCCTAGGTGGGGTGCAGGCGGAGACCCAGTACTTC	CASSLGGVQAETQYF	-	TRBV5-1	TRBJ2-5	-
TGCGCCAGCAGCCTCCCGACAGGAGCGGGGGAGACCCAGTACTTC	CASSLPTGAGETQYF	-	TRBV5-1	TRBJ2-5	-
TGCAGCGCCACGGACAGGTGGAAATACGAGCAGTACTTC	CSATDRWKYEQYF	TRBD1	TRBV29-1	TRBJ2-7	-
TGTGCCAGCAGCTCGGATGGGGGGCAGAATTCACCCCTCCACTTT	CASSSDGGQNSPLHF	-	TRBV7-3	TRBJ1-6	-
TGTGCCAGCATCCTGCTTGGGGGTGGCTCCTACGAGCAGTACTTC	CASILLGGGSYEQYF	-	TRBV6-1	TRBJ2-7	-
TGTGCCAGCAGCTTTCAAGCGGGCGGCCAAGAGACCCAGTACTTC	CASSFQAGGQETQYF	-	TRBV7-3	TRBJ2-5	-
TGCGCCAGCAGCCAAGTGGATTTGGATAATTCACCCCTCCACTTT	CASSQVDLDNSPLHF	-	TRBV4-1	TRBJ1-6	few
TGCGCCAGCAGCCCGGCGGGGACCCCCGGTCAGCCCCAGCATTTT	CASSPAGTPGQPQHF	-	TRBV5-1	TRBJ1-5	-
TGTGCCAGCAGTGAGGCGACCGGCAGGATTTCACCCCTCCACTTT	CASSEATGRISPLHF	-	TRBV25-1	TRBJ1-6	-
TGCGCCAGCAGCTTGGACAGGGCCACCGGTGGCTACACCTTC	CASSLDRATGGYTF	-	TRBV5-1	TRBJ1-2	few
TGTGCCAGCAGCAGAGCTTTACAAGAGACCCAGTACTTC	CASSRALQETQYF	-	TRBV6-5	TRBJ2-5	few
TGTGCCAGGATGGACGAGGCTCCCGGGGAGCTGTTTTTT	CARMDEAPGELFF	-	TRBV2	TRBJ2-2	once
TGTGCCAGCAGCTTAAGGACTAGCGGGGGCACAGATACGCAGTATTTT	CASSLRTSGGTDTQYF	TRBD2	TRBV7-9	TRBJ2-3	-
TGTGCCAGTACCACGGGGTGGACAGGGGGCATAAACACTGAAGCTTTCTTT	CASTTGWTGGINTEAFF	TRBD1	TRBV19	TRBJ1-1	-